This T cell receptor (beta chain) is drawn from a study of blood T cells in healthy people across ages. The CDR3 is 17 amino acids. The V and J ends lost 5 bases and 0 bases, in that order; junction bases with no gene match: 7. Using a J-beta primer mix together with a sample-barcoded 5' primer, a second PCR was run for roughly 7 to 12 cycles. TCRdb reprocessed the 5' RACE reads with MiXCR, giving one entry per CDR3 protein. Here the sample spans about 1.5 million distinct CDR3 sequences, approximately 42% being singletons. The chain employs TRBV12-3 or TRBV12-4 and TRBJ1-5, with 10 bases that match TRBD1. Sequenced material: blood. The receptor was derived from a woman under 30 in good health. The CDR3 loop is CASSEGQGTASNQPQHF. The CDR3 bases are TGTGCCAGCAGTGAGGGACAGGGGACAGCTAGCAATCAGCCCCAGCATTTT.